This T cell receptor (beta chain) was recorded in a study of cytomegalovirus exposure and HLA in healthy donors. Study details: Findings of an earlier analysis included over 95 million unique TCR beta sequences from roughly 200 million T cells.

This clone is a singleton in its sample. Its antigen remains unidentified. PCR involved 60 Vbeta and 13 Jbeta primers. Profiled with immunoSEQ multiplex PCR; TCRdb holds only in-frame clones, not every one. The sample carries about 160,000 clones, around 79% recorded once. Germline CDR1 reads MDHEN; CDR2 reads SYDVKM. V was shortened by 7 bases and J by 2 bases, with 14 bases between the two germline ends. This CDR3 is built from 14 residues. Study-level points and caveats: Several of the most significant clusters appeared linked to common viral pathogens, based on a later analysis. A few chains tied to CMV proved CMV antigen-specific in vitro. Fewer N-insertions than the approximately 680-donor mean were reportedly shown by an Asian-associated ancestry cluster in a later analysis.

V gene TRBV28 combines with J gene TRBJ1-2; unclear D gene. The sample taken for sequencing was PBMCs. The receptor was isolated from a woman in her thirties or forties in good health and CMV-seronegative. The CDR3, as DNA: TGTGCCAGCACATTCGAAGCGGCCAACTATGGCTACACCTTC. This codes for CASTFEAANYGYTF.